This note documents a single T cell receptor (beta chain) sequence. There are a few counts of this clonotype. Its cognate antigen has yet to be identified. No qualities accompany the bases; no much larger clone lies one base away. TCRdb lists the instrument as Illumina HiSeq 2000. Multiplex PCR amplification was used to build the TCR beta chain libraries. The amplified TCR beta chain products were analyzed by high-throughput sequencing. TCRdb's own reprocessing of the public reads used fastp at Q25 and MiXCR and kept productive beta chains. When rows share a CDR3 protein, they turn into one entry using the most common DNA and genes. For this sample there are 200,000 to 250,000 distinct CDR3 sequences; less than 45% appear just once. The ten largest clones take up roughly 3.5% of the sample. The axillary draining lymph nodes of breast cancer patients were the source of the lymph node samples. The data stem from a study of breast tumors, draining lymph nodes, adjacent tissues (dated by TCRdb to about 2016). About the full investigation: Breast cancer patients provided tumor, adjacent nontumor tissue and axillary lymph nodes, and the study compared the TCR beta repertoires across these three sources. In human breast cancer, the study set out to assess how tumor, surrounding tissue and draining lymph node repertoires relate to one another and whether T cells might be exchanged between them.

The research as a whole found: T-cell repertoire diversity in tumors was found to be lower than in lymph nodes but higher than in nontumor tissue, and preferential V and J gene usage was observed. In luminal-like breast cancer, tumor and nontumor tissue repertoires resembled each other significantly more than in basal-like breast cancer. The study presented the conclusion that tumor T cells originate in lymph nodes as consistent with a hypothesis, not as something directly demonstrated. A scenario in which most tumor T cells derive from the lymph node and then expand within tumor tissue was judged to be consistent with the data.

Sequencing was carried out using axillary lymph node tissue. The receptor's source is a female donor with breast cancer. Some clones in this sample may be carry-over from other donors' samples.

CDR3 reads: CASSSKTSGKETQYF. The nucleotides read TGTGCCAGCAGTTCCAAGACTAGCGGGAAAGAGACCCAGTACTTC. This sequence uses TRBV3-1 and TRBJ2-5; 11 bases in the middle match TRBD2. From the cysteine through the phenylalanine, the CDR3 covers 15 amino acids. The CDR3 DNA has 45 bases and is translated from base 1. V trim: 6 bases; J trim: 3 bases; unmatched bases: 6. CDR1 LGHDT and CDR2 YNNKEL are derived from the germline V gene (reference sequence).